Listed here is a single T cell receptor (beta chain). This sample was taken from a study of shared T cell receptors in the human thymus. Germline V gene lookup returns CDR1 LGHNA and CDR2 YNFKEQ. The length of the CDR3 is 15 residues. V lost 4 bases and J 0 bases, leaving 12 bases between the germline ends. Sequencing used immunoSEQ multiplex PCR; TCRdb keeps in-frame clones, though not all of them. Here the sample spans hundreds of thousands of clones, 88% being singletons. The same specimen was also included in a second study, on human thymus T cells. As reported in that work: Among the donors, all were healthy Finnish infants having corrective surgery for congenital heart defects. During corrective heart surgery, resections were taken, and the thymus tissue came from them. What appeared biased in thymic and blood repertoires was the usage of V and J genes. Unrelated people showed highly overlapping thymic repertoires, related research reported.

Sequenced material: thymocytes. The source of this sequence is a boy under two years old with a congenital heart defect. The chain uses TRBV4-2 and TRBJ1-2; TRBD1 is a possible D gene (6 bases). The CDR3 nucleotides are TGTGCCAGCAGCCTGCGCAACAGGGCTAACTATGGCTACACCTTC. It encodes CASSLRNRANYGYTF.